This T cell receptor (beta chain) appears in the sequencing data of a study of follicular helper T cells after annual influenza vaccination (dated by TCRdb to the late 2010s). About the full investigation: Blood was drawn on days 0, 7 and 28 after each seasonal influenza vaccination. To study recall of cTfh clones, some subjects were followed across successive annual vaccinations spanning the 2013-2014, 2014-2015 and 2015-2016 seasons. One week after vaccination, a second recruited cohort of more than nine subjects (Table S1) displayed a similar ICOS+CD38+ cTfh response. Six subjects had multi-year samples: four covered two vaccination seasons and two covered three seasons. The 2013-2014 samples were cryopreserved, while the 2015 samples were processed right after collection. Study-wide findings and limitations: ICOS+CD38+ cTfh clonality correlated with the frequency of that population, and its change correlated with the change in circulating plasmablast frequency. Successive annual vaccinations recalled a recurrent oligoclonal ICOS+CD38+ cTfh response that contained tetramer and AIM influenza-specific clonotypes. Rare clonotypes could not be sampled because productive TCRB sequences were recovered from only about 9-20% of the analyzed cells. In the assessment of influenza clone enrichment, the possibility that the much larger non-cTfh compartments were undersampled could not be ruled out. Day 7 ICOS+CD38+ clones were most often found later in ICOS-CD38- cTfh, suggesting that subset may serve as a memory reservoir.

In the paper's terms, the time point label means: 2013-2014 season, 7 days after vaccination. TCRB sequencing was used to follow sorted CD4 subsets from the blood of adults before and after they were given the seasonal inactivated influenza vaccine (Fluvarix). To be eligible, subjects had to be community-dwelling and could not have received an influenza vaccine during the previous 6 months. Reasons for exclusion included contraindications to influenza vaccine, substance abuse, HIV/AIDS, active malignancy, immunomodulatory medication, and active illness such as respiratory infection. Per time point, between roughly 40 and 100 mL of blood was sampled. Ficoll-Paque PLUS or SepMate separation was used to isolate PBMC. CXCR5- memory CD4 T cells were sorted as a comparison non-Tfh subset. Before DNA extraction, cell subsets were sorted from PBMC on a BD FACS Aria. Library preparation was by the immunoSEQ multiplex PCR assay. Adaptive Biotechnologies carried out TCRB amplification, library preparation, sequencing and preliminary bioinformatics at Survey level resolution. Under the source paper's analysis protocol: Clonality was computed in R as 1 minus normalized Shannon entropy; the Gini index was calculated with the R package ineq. To get the overlap score, the summed counts of shared sequences were divided by the total counts of all sequences in both of the compared samples. Significance of shared clonotypes was assessed by Fisher's exact test, with a theoretical repertoire of 10^7 TCRB sequences assumed. TCRdb took this table from immuneACCESS and kept in-frame rearrangements with V and J called. Such tables lack part of the clones; where checked against another copy, unresolved V genes explain under half of the gap, and the rest is unexplained. V, J and clone size were drawn from that table, and D and trimming were deduced from the DNA. The sample table holds roughly 9,600 clones, of which 84% were seen once. In total, the top ten clones hold roughly 0.54% of the sample.

In the case of this clone: Its target antigen remains unknown. No per-base quality is available; no much larger clone lies one base away.

The sequencing used CXCR5- memory CD4+ T cells sorted from blood, collected 7 days after influenza vaccination. Explained via the paper, the cell subset or site label denotes: CXCR5- memory CD4 T cells. The clonotype originates from an adult who received the influenza vaccine.

The CDR3 region has the sequence CASSSGTAGNTIYF. The bases are TGTGCCAGTAGTTCTGGGACAGCAGGAAACACCATATATTTT. Recombination connected TRBV19 to TRBJ1-3, with 7 junctional bases fitting TRBD1. CDR1 LNHDA and CDR2 SQIVND were looked up in the germline V gene (reference sequence). Taken from cysteine to phenylalanine, the CDR3 has 14 residues. Solely the CDR3 DNA is kept, with 42 bases framed from the first base. Trimmed from V: 5 bases; trimmed from J: 4 bases; junction bases lacking a gene match: 5.